Listed here are 26 T cell receptor beta chains from one sample, sequenced in a study of cytomegalovirus exposure and HLA in healthy donors. Use of 60 Vbeta and 13 Jbeta primers characterized the PCR. Clones were read by immunoSEQ multiplex PCR, and TCRdb kept only the in-frame ones, dropping some. This sample has over 120,000 clones, with around 9.7% found just once. The specimen was PBMCs. All receptors derive from a man aged 45-65 years in good health and CMV-seronegative.

This chain joins TRBV9 and TRBJ2-2; D is unclear. Germline CDR1 SGDLS, CDR2 YYNGEE. The CDR3 runs 11 residues. V lost 5 bases to trimming and J lost 6 bases, with 5 bases between them. CDR3 protein: CASRSSGELFF. The CDR3, as DNA: TGTGCCAGCAGGTCTTCCGGGGAGCTGTTTTTT.

This clone appeared a few times. V is TRBV7-2 and J is TRBJ2-3, with a tentative D call TRBD2 (6 bases). The V and J ends lost 1 base and 9 bases respectively, with 17 bases between them. The V gene's germline CDR1 is SGHTA and CDR2 FQGNSA. The CDR3 runs to 15 residues. The CDR3 coding sequence is TGTGCCAGCAGCTTAGAGTCCGGGAGACCACAAACGCAGTATTTT. Its translation: CASSLESGRPQTQYF.

The J gene is TRBJ2-1, the V gene TRBV10-3; 11 bases are shared with TRBD1. The CDR3 consists of 16 residues. Germline values: CDR1 ENHRY, CDR2 SYGVKD. Losses at the gene ends were 0 bases for V and 6 bases for J; bases not matched to a gene: 4. The CDR3 sequence: CAISESGTGGINEQFF. For the CDR3, the DNA is TGTGCCATCAGTGAGTCCGGGACAGGGGGTATCAATGAGCAGTTCTTC.

The chain uses TRBV29-1 and TRBJ2-3, with 11 nucleotides matching TRBD2. The V segment lost 8 bases and the J segment 4 bases; nucleotides outside the gene matches: 11. The CDR3 has 15 residues. CDR1 SQVTM and CDR2 ANQGSEA come from the germline V gene. DNA for the CDR3: TGCAGCCTGAATGGGCTAGCGGGAGGAGCAGATACGCAGTATTTT. This gives the protein CSLNGLAGGADTQYF.

There are a few counts of this clone. V and J are TRBV11-2 and TRBJ2-3, with 7 bases aligning to TRBD1. The germline CDR1 and CDR2 sequences are SGHAT and FQNNGV. The V segment lost 4 bases and the J segment 4 bases; nucleotides outside the gene matches: 5. This CDR3 region has 14 residues. Here the CDR3 DNA reads TGTGCCAGCAGCTCACAGGGGTGGGCAGATACGCAGTATTTT. It translates to CASSSQGWADTQYF. Using reference TRBV11-2 and TRBJ2-3 for the parts outside the CDR3, the full variable domain is EAGVAQSPRYKIIEKRQSVAFWCNPISGHATLYWYQQILGQGPKLLIQFQNNGVVDDSQLPKDRFSAERLKGVDSTLKIQPAKLEDSAVYLCASSSQGWADTQYFGPGTRLTVL.

A few counts support this clone. The V gene is TRBV27, the J gene TRBJ1-1, with D possibly TRBD1 on 5 matching bases. Germline lookup yields CDR1 MNHEY and CDR2 SMNVEV (reference sequence). Trimming removed 3 bases at V and 6 bases at J, with 11 bases between. This CDR3 is built from 13 residues. CDR3 sequence (DNA): TGTGCCAGCAGTTTCAACGCGGGGGCTGAAGCTTTCTTT. Residues: CASSFNAGAEAFF.

The rearrangement joins TRBV29-1 to TRBJ2-3; 7 positions agree with TRBD1. The CDR3 consists of 13 residues. The V gene's germline CDR1 is SQVTM and CDR2 ANQGSEA. Germline trimming cut 0 bases from V and 7 bases from J; bases unmatched to any gene: 4. The CDR3 bases are TGCAGCGTTGAAGAAGGGGGCGAATATACGCAGTATTTT. It specifies CSVEEGGEYTQYF.

The chain is built from TRBV15 and TRBJ1-5; 10 bases map to TRBD1. Germline assignment: CDR1 LNHNV and CDR2 YYDKDF (reference sequence). J gave up 0 bases and V 5 bases, and 4 bases lay outside the gene matches. There are 16 residues in the CDR3. For the CDR3, the DNA is TGTGCCACCAGCTCCCGACAGGGGGCTAGCAATCAGCCCCAGCATTTT. Translation gives CATSSRQGASNQPQHF.

This clone has only a few counts. The V gene is TRBV7-3, the J gene TRBJ1-1; the D gene is possibly TRBD1 (5 bases). The germline V gene has CDR1 SGHTA and CDR2 FQGTGA. The length of the CDR3 is 13 residues. V shed 2 bases and J shed 3 bases, with 7 bases lying between them. CDR3 residues: CASSLGGDTEAFF. In DNA, the CDR3 is TGTGCCAGCAGCTTAGGGGGGGACACTGAAGCTTTCTTT. Supplemented by reference TRBV7-3 and TRBJ1-1, the full variable domain reads GAGVSQTPSNKVTEKGKYVELRCDPISGHTALYWYRQSLGQGPEFLIYFQGTGAADDSGLPNDRFFAVRPEGSVSTLKIQRTERGDSAVYLCASSLGGDTEAFFGQGTRLTVV.

The rearrangement links TRBV27 to TRBJ2-1; 7 bases agree with TRBD2. Unmatched junction bases numbered 4, after V lost 1 base and J lost 10 bases. Germline loops: CDR1 MNHEY, CDR2 SMNVEV (reference sequence). The CDR3 is made up of 13 amino acids. Here the CDR3 reads CASSLWEGAEQFF. The CDR3 DNA follows: TGTGCCAGCAGTTTATGGGAGGGCGCCGAGCAGTTCTTC.

This clone was observed a handful of times. The rearrangement links TRBV9 to TRBJ1-1, with D tentatively TRBD1 (5 bases). Germline V gene lookup returns CDR1 SGDLS and CDR2 YYNGEE. V was clipped by 0 bases and J by 6 bases, with 9 bases between them. The CDR3 is made up of 13 amino acids. The CDR3 DNA sequence: TGTGCCAGCAGCGTAGCTACAGGCGCTGAAGCTTTCTTT. This translates into CASSVATGAEAFF.

A few counts support this clone. The chain links TRBV7-9 to TRBJ1-4; D call uncertain. CDR3 length: 16 amino acids. Germline V gene lookup returns CDR1 SEHNR and CDR2 FQNEAQ (reference sequence). V was trimmed by 3 bases and J by 4 bases, leaving 15 bases between them. The CDR3 here is CASSFLTGRGNEKLFF. Here the CDR3 DNA reads TGTGCCAGCAGCTTTTTAACCGGGCGGGGTAATGAAAAACTGTTTTTT.

The rearrangement links TRBV28 to TRBJ1-2; D call uncertain. This CDR3 has 15 amino acids. Trimming stripped 7 bases from V and 3 bases from J, with 18 bases between. Germline CDR1 and CDR2: MDHEN and SYDVKM. The CDR3 loop reads CASITSPEAHYGYTF. CDR3 nucleotide sequence: TGTGCCAGCATCACGTCGCCAGAGGCTCACTATGGCTACACCTTC.

This clone was detected only a few times. The chain carries TRBV5-1 and TRBJ2-7; D unresolved. There are 13 residues in the CDR3. Deletions cut 4 bases from V and 6 bases from J, with 14 bases between. Per germline, CDR1 SGHRS and CDR2 YFSETQ. CDR3 DNA sequence: TGCGCCAGCAGCCTAGACCCCCCCGGCGAGCAGTACTTC. Its protein is CASSLDPPGEQYF.

The rearrangement joins TRBV2 to TRBJ2-7, with unresolved D. Deletions cut 1 base from V and 0 bases from J, with 7 bases between. This CDR3 spans 14 amino acids. The germline CDR1 and CDR2 sequences are SNHLY and FYNNEI. CDR3 residues: CASSEGRPSYEQYF. The CDR3 coding sequence is TGTGCCAGCAGTGAAGGCAGGCCCTCCTACGAGCAGTACTTC.

Details on this clone: This sample includes further DNA sequences coding for the same CDR3. V is TRBV30 and J is TRBJ2-3; TRBD2 matches 11 bases. Trimming cost V 3 bases and J 6 bases; bases outside gene matches: 5. Germline V gives CDR1 GTSNPN, CDR2 SVGIG (reference sequence). CDR3 length equals 14 residues. Here the CDR3 DNA reads TGTGCCTGGAGACTAGCGGGAGCCGGGGATACGCAGTATTTT. Its translation is CAWRLAGAGDTQYF.

DNA for the CDR3: TGTGCCAGCATCTCGGAAGGGAGGAGCTATGGCTACACCTTC. Protein product: CASISEGRSYGYTF. V gene TRBV6-1 combines with J gene TRBJ1-2; D remains unclear. The germline V gene has CDR1 MNHNS and CDR2 SASEGT. V lost 7 bases to trimming and J lost 4 bases, with 16 bases between them. The CDR3 runs 14 residues.

The gene calls are TRBV5-1 and TRBJ1-6; D is undetermined. This CDR3 is 15 amino acids long. The V end was cut by 4 bases, the J end by 7 bases, with 15 bases between. Germline V gene lookup returns CDR1 SGHRS and CDR2 YFSETQ. CDR3 residues: CASSPERSENSPLHF. CDR3 in DNA: TGCGCCAGCAGCCCCGAGAGGTCGGAGAATTCACCCCTCCACTTT. Full variable domain (outside the CDR3, taken from reference TRBV5-1 and TRBJ1-6): KAGVTQTPRYLIKTRGQQVTLSCSPISGHRSVSWYQQTPGQGLQFLFEYFSETQRNKGNFPGRFSGRQFSNSRSEMNVSTLELGDSALYLCASSPERSENSPLHFGNGTRLTVT.

V and J are TRBV7-3 and TRBJ2-6; D uncertain. Deletions cut 1 base from V and 0 bases from J, with 4 bases between. The CDR3 totals 15 residues. CDR1 and CDR2 from the germline V gene are SGHTA and FQGTGA. DNA for the CDR3: TGTGCCAGCAGCTTAAGTCTCTCTGGGGCCAACGTCCTGACTTTC. It is translated as CASSLSLSGANVLTF.

This clone was seen a handful of times. The V call is TRBV5-5, the J call TRBJ2-2; maybe TRBD1 (7 bases). Germline lookup yields CDR1 SGHKS and CDR2 YYEKEE (reference sequence). V lost 4 bases to trimming and J lost 5 bases, with 18 bases between them. This CDR3 comprises 16 residues. The CDR3: CASSPPVQGGTGELFF. The CDR3 nucleotides read TGTGCCAGCAGCCCCCCGGTGCAGGGGGGAACCGGGGAGCTGTTTTTT.

The chain has TRBV19 and TRBJ1-5, with TRBD1 matching 8 bases. With V trimmed by 9 bases and J by 3 bases, 7 bases remained unmatched. Per germline, CDR1 LNHDA and CDR2 SQIVND (reference sequence). The CDR3 sequence is 14 residues long. CDR3 nucleotide sequence: TGTGCCAGCAACAGGGGGGCAGACAATCAGCCCCAGCATTTT. It yields the protein CASNRGADNQPQHF.

This clone occurred many times. The chain joins TRBV5-6 to TRBJ2-3, with TRBD1 matching over 9 bases. This CDR3 contains 16 residues. The junction had 7 bases not matched to a gene; V was cut back by 4 bases and J by 1 base. From germline, CDR1 is SGHDT and CDR2 YYEEEE. The CDR3 sequence: CASSLSDRGRTDTQYF. The DNA of the CDR3 is TGTGCCAGCAGCCTTTCGGACAGGGGACGCACAGATACGCAGTATTTT.

The chain carries TRBV27 and TRBJ2-5; TRBD2 matches at 8 bases. The J call may be faulty, since TRBJ2-7 better matches the DNA end. CDR1 is MNHEY and CDR2 is SMNVEV in the germline V gene (reference sequence). The CDR3 covers 15 residues. The CDR3 DNA is TGTGCCAGCAGTTTTAGGCGGGAGGACCCCTACGAGCAGTACTTC. It encodes CASSFRREDPYEQYF.

The chain joins TRBV28 to TRBJ2-1, with 9 bases that match TRBD2. The germline V gene has CDR1 MDHEN and CDR2 SYDVKM. This CDR3 comprises 16 residues. Trimming took 5 bases from V and 10 from J; bases not matched to a gene: 15. The chain's CDR3 is CASSAKLAGSLDEQFF. The CDR3 nucleotides read TGTGCCAGCAGTGCTAAACTAGCGGGTTCTCTTGACGAGCAGTTCTTC.

This clone was detected a few times. The V and J genes are TRBV5-1 and TRBJ2-1, with 12 bases identical to TRBD2. The V gene's germline CDR1 is SGHRS and CDR2 YFSETQ. This CDR3 has 16 amino acids. The J segment lost 10 bases and the V segment lost 0 bases, leaving 8 bases of the junction unmatched. The CDR3 here is CASSLGLAGGPDEQFF. In DNA form, the CDR3 reads TGCGCCAGCAGCTTGGGCCTAGCGGGAGGGCCGGACGAGCAGTTCTTC.

This clone has only a few counts. The chain employs TRBV6-1 and TRBJ2-7; D perhaps matches TRBD2 (5 bases). V lost 3 bases, J lost 5 bases, and 20 bases lay in between. This CDR3 contains 16 residues. Germline CDR1 and CDR2: MNHNS and SASEGT. Written as DNA, the CDR3 is TGTGCCAGCAGTGACGGAGCGGCCCCGAAGGTCCACGAGCAGTACTTC. Translation: CASSDGAAPKVHEQYF.